This T cell receptor (beta chain) derives from a study of cytomegalovirus exposure and HLA in healthy donors. CDR3 size: 16 residues. Trimming stripped 0 bases from V and 0 bases from J, with 10 bases between. From germline, CDR1 is SGHRS and CDR2 YFSETQ. TCRdb keeps only in-frame clones here, not all; method: immunoSEQ multiplex PCR. Of about 140,000 clones listed, around nine tenths were seen once; the top ten hold under 9%. The TCR was taken from a man between 18 and 35 years old in good health and CMV-seropositive. The specimen sequenced was PBMCs. The chain carries TRBV5-1 and TRBJ2-1; unclear D gene. CDR3 loop: CASSLVAESSYNEQFF. CDR3 nucleotides: TGCGCCAGCAGCTTGGTGGCGGAGAGCTCCTACAATGAGCAGTTCTTC.